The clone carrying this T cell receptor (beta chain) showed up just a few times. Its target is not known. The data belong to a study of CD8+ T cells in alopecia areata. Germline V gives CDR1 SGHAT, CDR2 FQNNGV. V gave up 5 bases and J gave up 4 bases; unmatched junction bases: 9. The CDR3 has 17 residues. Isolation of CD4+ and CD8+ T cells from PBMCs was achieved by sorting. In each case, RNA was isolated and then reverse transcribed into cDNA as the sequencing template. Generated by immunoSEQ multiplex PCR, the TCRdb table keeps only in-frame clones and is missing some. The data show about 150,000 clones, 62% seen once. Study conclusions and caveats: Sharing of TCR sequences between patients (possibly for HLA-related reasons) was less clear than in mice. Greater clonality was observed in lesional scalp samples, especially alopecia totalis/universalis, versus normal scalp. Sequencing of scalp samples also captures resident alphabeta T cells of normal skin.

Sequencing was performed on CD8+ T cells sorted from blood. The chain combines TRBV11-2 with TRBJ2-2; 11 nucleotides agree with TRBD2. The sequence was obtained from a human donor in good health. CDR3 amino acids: CASSTNPGLAVTGELFF. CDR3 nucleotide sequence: TGTGCCAGCAGCACAAACCCGGGACTAGCGGTCACCGGGGAGCTGTTTTTT.